The entry below describes one TCR beta chain. Its antigen remains unidentified. The sample belongs to a study of T-cell memory formation after mild COVID-19. Findings and limits, study-wide: Balance between CD4 and CD8 was seen in clones contracting day 15 to 85, and a CD4+ lean was seen in later expanders.

The CDR3 is 12 residues long. Germline V gene lookup returns CDR1 SGHNT and CDR2 YENEEA. V shed 3 bases, J shed 10 bases, and the junction held 2 bases outside the gene matches. Constant-segment primers served in 5'RACE that generated TCR alpha and TCR beta cDNA libraries bearing sample barcodes and UMIs. TCRdb reprocessed the 5' RACE reads via MiXCR and lists one record per CDR3 protein. Found here are about 390,000 distinct CDR3 sequences, approximately 16% of them singletons; the top ten hold about 22%. The source of this sequence is a man between 18 and 35 years old who had mild COVID-19 (a few samples of this study predate the infection). Cell type and time point are not known. The chain joins TRBV11-3 to TRBJ2-1; 8 bases agree with TRBD1. What was sequenced was PBMCs or a T cell subset sorted from them (not recorded which). The DNA of the CDR3 is TGTGCCAGCAGCTTCCGGGACAGGGAGCAGTTCTTC. This translates into CASSFRDREQFF.